Below are 4 T cell receptor beta chains sequenced from a single sample in a study of cytotoxic CD8 clonotypes in ibrutinib-treated CLL. TCRdb keeps only in-frame clones here, not all; method: immunoSEQ multiplex PCR. The sample holds 130,000 or so clones, 60% to 85% seen once. Specimen: PBMCs, collected after 12 months of ibrutinib treatment. All receptors derive from a human donor with chronic lymphocytic leukemia.

The rearrangement links TRBV7-3 to TRBJ2-1, with D possibly being TRBD2 (6 bases). The CDR3 has 15 residues. V lost 5 bases and J lost 0, with 11 bases in between. Per the germline V gene, CDR1 is SGHTA and CDR2 is FQGTGA. CDR3 sequence: CASSRTMSSYNEQFF. CDR3 bases: TGTGCCAGCAGCAGGACTATGAGCTCCTACAATGAGCAGTTCTTC.

CDR3 sequence reads: CASSLGAMRWEQYF. The CDR3, as DNA: TGTGCCAGCAGCTTAGGTGCCATGCGTTGGGAGCAGTACTTC. The V and J genes are TRBV7-2 and TRBJ2-7; the D is unclear. In germline, CDR1 is SGHTA, CDR2 FQGNSA. V was shortened by 1 base and J by 7 bases, with 14 bases between the two germline ends. The CDR3 runs 14 residues.

CDR3 DNA sequence: TGTGCCAGCAGTGAGCAGGGGGGCAATCAGCCCCAGCATTTT. Its protein product is CASSEQGGNQPQHF. This chain joins TRBV6-1 and TRBJ1-5; 7 bases match TRBD1. CDR1 is MNHNS, CDR2 SASEGT, per germline. V lost 3 bases to trimming and J lost 2 bases; unmatched junction nucleotides: 1. This CDR3 contains 14 residues.

The J gene is TRBJ2-1, the V gene TRBV6-5, with D possibly being TRBD2 (5 bases). This CDR3 has 15 residues. Deletions cut 8 bases from V and 4 bases from J, with 18 bases between. Germline V gene sequence: CDR1 MNHEY, CDR2 SVGAGI. The CDR3 bases are TGTGCCAGCGGAGTCGTCCCGGGATTTTACAATGAGCAGTTCTTC. Protein: CASGVVPGFYNEQFF.